This T cell receptor beta chain was identified in a study of OX40 agonist ivuxolimab in advanced cancers. Germline CDR1 reads KGHSH; CDR2 reads LQKENI. This CDR3 has 15 residues. The V end was cut by 3 bases, the J end by 3 bases, with 15 bases between. Here immunoSEQ multiplex PCR was the method, and the copy in TCRdb shows in-frame clones only, minus some. The sample has roughly 100,000 clones; over 75% are singletons. The sequencing here drew on CD4+ or CD8+ T cells sorted from blood, taken in a trial of the OX40 agonist ivuxolimab. This rearrangement joins TRBV18 to TRBJ2-7, with D possibly being TRBD1 (5 bases). The receptor comes from an adult with an advanced solid tumor such as melanoma, head and neck, liver or kidney cancer. The DNA for the CDR3 is TGTGCCAGCTCACCCGGGTCTCCTCAGGGCTACGAGCAGTACTTC. It is translated as CASSPGSPQGYEQYF.